A selection of T cell receptor beta chains follows, all from one sample in a study of blood T cells in healthy people across ages. TCRdb re-called the 5' RACE reads through MiXCR, storing one row per CDR3 protein. This table has about 1.4 million distinct CDR3 sequences, around 59% appearing once. The specimen was blood. These receptors all come from a man in his late teens or twenties in good health. CDR3s include the opening cysteine and the closing phenylalanine or tryptophan. A D gene is named only where the DNA matches it firmly. Size is omitted from some rows. Given values are once, few, many or a class for expanded clones.

abundance | d_gene | j_gene | v_gene | CDR3nt | CDR3aa
- | - | TRBJ2-3 | TRBV7-2 | TGTGCCAGCAGCTTAGTCAGTGCTAGCACAGATACGCAGTATTTT | CASSLVSASTDTQYF
- | - | TRBJ2-3 | TRBV6-2/TRBV6-3 | TGTGCCAGCACCCCAGGGTTCGCAGATACGCAGTATTTT | CASTPGFADTQYF
few | - | TRBJ1-2 | TRBV7-9 | TGTGCCAGCAGCGCGAACTCGGACTATGGCTACACCTTC | CASSANSDYGYTF
- | TRBD2 | TRBJ2-5 | TRBV7-2 | TGTGCCAGCAGCTTGACTAGCGGGAGGGCCGGGGAGACCCAGTACTTC | CASSLTSGRAGETQYF
few | - | TRBJ2-7 | TRBV12-3/TRBV12-4 | TGTGCCAGCAAGCGGGACACTCCATACGAGCAGTACTTC | CASKRDTPYEQYF
- | - | TRBJ2-5 | TRBV20-1 | TGCAGTGCTAGCGACGAGGACTGGGGAGCGTCCCAGACCCAGTACTTC | CSASDEDWGASQTQYF
- | - | TRBJ1-2 | TRBV12-3/TRBV12-4 | TGTGCCAGCAGTTTAGCGACACCGGGATTAGACTATGGCTACACCTTC | CASSLATPGLDYGYTF
- | - | TRBJ2-3 | TRBV6-5 | TGTGCCAGCAGCAATTTTTACACAGATACGCAGTATTTT | CASSNFYTDTQYF
once | - | TRBJ2-7 | TRBV6-2/TRBV6-3 | TGTGCCAGCACAAGGGGGACACCAATCTACGAGCAGTACTTC | CASTRGTPIYEQYF
once | TRBD1 | TRBJ2-3 | TRBV10-2 | TGCGCCAGCAGGAACAGGGGGGTATATACGCAGTATTTT | CASRNRGVYTQYF
- | - | TRBJ2-4 | TRBV6-5 | TGTGCCAGCAGTTACTCGTCCCATCTGACAAAAAACATTCAGTACTTT | CASSYSSHLTKNIQYF
- | TRBD2 | TRBJ2-3 | TRBV30 | TGTGCCTGGTCAGCGTCACTAGCGGAGTATTTT | CAWSASLAEYF
- | - | TRBJ2-1 | TRBV5-1 | TGCGCCAGCAGAGGGGTCGTCGATGAGCAGTTCTTC | CASRGVVDEQFF
- | TRBD1 | TRBJ1-1 | TRBV16 | TGTGCCGGCAGCCAATCAGGGGGGAGTGGAGCTTTCTTT | CAGSQSGGSGAFF
once | - | TRBJ2-3 | TRBV5-1 | TGCGCCAGCAGCTCAGTTTCGGTTAGGTCCTCAGATACGCAGTATTTT | CASSSVSVRSSDTQYF
few | TRBD2 | TRBJ2-5 | TRBV12-5 | TGTGCTAGTGGTTTCCTGACTAGCGGGAGTCTAGAGACCCAGTACTTC | CASGFLTSGSLETQYF
- | - | TRBJ1-6 | TRBV20-1 | TGCAGTGCTAGGAGGTCCCCAGCCCAAGACCCCCTATCCTATAATTCACCCCTCCACTTT | CSARRSPAQDPLSYNSPLHF
- | - | TRBJ1-3 | TRBV6-5 | TGTGCCAGCAGTTACTCAGGGAGCTCTGGAAACACCATATATTTT | CASSYSGSSGNTIYF
- | TRBD2 | TRBJ2-5 | TRBV4-1 | TGCGCCAGCAGCCAATCTAGCGGCCTATTAGGGGAGACCCAGTACTTC | CASSQSSGLLGETQYF
few | - | TRBJ2-5 | TRBV4-3 | TGCGCCAGCAGCCAAGTATTCGGCGAGACCCAGTACTTC | CASSQVFGETQYF
few | - | TRBJ2-7 | TRBV27 | TGTGCCAGCAGATCGGGGAACCACTACGAGCAGTACTTC | CASRSGNHYEQYF
few | - | TRBJ1-5 | TRBV7-8 | TGTGCCAGCAGCCCGTTACAAATGGGCCAGCCCCAGCATTTT | CASSPLQMGQPQHF
few | - | TRBJ1-4 | TRBV18 | TGTGCCAGCTCACCATTTGGGGCAGGGACTAATGAAAAACTGTTTTTT | CASSPFGAGTNEKLFF
few | - | TRBJ2-4 | TRBV20-1 | TGCAGTGCAGGGGCTAGGGGAAACATTCAGTACTTC | CSAGARGNIQYF
- | - | TRBJ1-4 | TRBV6-1 | TGTGCCAGCAGTGAAGCGGGGGCCTTAACTAATGAAAAACTGTTTTTT | CASSEAGALTNEKLFF
- | TRBD2 | TRBJ2-1 | TRBV27 | TGTGCCAGCAGTGGGACTAGCGGGGGGATTGAGCAGTTCTTC | CASSGTSGGIEQFF
- | - | TRBJ2-7 | TRBV20-1 | TGCAGTGCTAGGCCCTTTTCCTACGAGCAGTACTTC | CSARPFSYEQYF
- | - | TRBJ2-1 | TRBV5-1 | TGCGCCAGCAGCTTGGAGTTGGGGACCTACAATGAGCAGTTCTTC | CASSLELGTYNEQFF
few | TRBD2 | TRBJ2-7 | TRBV15 | TGTGCCACCAGCAACGGAAATCTCGGGACTAGCACTTTCTACGAGCAGTACTTC | CATSNGNLGTSTFYEQYF
- | TRBD2 | TRBJ2-2 | TRBV7-2 | TGTGCCAGCAGCTTAGTGGGGACTAGCACCGGGGAGCTGTTTTTT | CASSLVGTSTGELFF
- | TRBD2 | TRBJ2-7 | TRBV10-3 | TGTGCCACCAGTACAGAAGCGGGAGTGAACGAGCAGTACTTC | CATSTEAGVNEQYF
- | - | TRBJ2-5 | TRBV20-1 | TGCAGTGCTAGAGATCAATCGGGGATGGAGACCCAGTACTTC | CSARDQSGMETQYF
- | TRBD2 | TRBJ2-1 | TRBV7-2 | TGTGCCAGCAGCTTAGGTCCTAGCGGGGCCTACAATGAGCAGTTCTTC | CASSLGPSGAYNEQFF
- | TRBD2 | TRBJ2-3 | TRBV20-1 | TGCAGTGCTAAGGGGGGGACTAGCGTGGATACGCAGTATTTT | CSAKGGTSVDTQYF
few | TRBD1 | TRBJ1-4 | TRBV3-1 | TGTGCCAGCAGACAGGGGTCCGAAAAACTGTTTTTT | CASRQGSEKLFF
- | - | TRBJ2-2 | TRBV14 | TGTGCCAGCAGCCAAGAACAGGGAACGACGAACACCGGGGAGCTGTTTTTT | CASSQEQGTTNTGELFF
- | - | TRBJ2-7 | TRBV12-3/TRBV12-4 | TGTGCCAGCAGCCACCCGAACAGGGTGGGCGAGCAGTACTTC | CASSHPNRVGEQYF
- | - | TRBJ2-7 | TRBV7-2 | TGTGCCAGCAGCGTGGGCCAACCCTACGAGCAGTACTTC | CASSVGQPYEQYF
once | - | TRBJ1-1 | TRBV12-3/TRBV12-4 | TGTGCCAGCAGGGATACTTATACAGGATCCCCTGCGAACACTGAAGCTTTCTTT | CASRDTYTGSPANTEAFF
few | - | TRBJ2-5 | TRBV7-9 | TGTGCCAGCAGCTTAATGGTGGGAAGGAGTGGAGAGACCCAGTACTTC | CASSLMVGRSGETQYF
- | - | TRBJ2-5 | TRBV11-2 | TGTGCCAGCAGCTTTGCTGGGGACGAAAGAGAGACCCAGTACTTC | CASSFAGDERETQYF
once | TRBD1 | TRBJ2-5 | TRBV6-2/TRBV6-3 | TGTGCCAGCGTCGGGACAGTCGTACAAGAGACCCAGTACTTC | CASVGTVVQETQYF
- | - | TRBJ2-1 | TRBV7-6 | TGTGCCAGCAGCTTGTTGGGGGGCAGGGACAATGAGCAGTTCTTC | CASSLLGGRDNEQFF
- | TRBD2 | TRBJ2-3 | TRBV29-1 | TGCAGCGTATCGTTAGCGGGATACACAGATACGCAGTATTTT | CSVSLAGYTDTQYF
- | TRBD1 | TRBJ2-4 | TRBV3-1 | TGTGCCAGCAGCCCCATCCCCGGGACAGGGGATGAGCAGTACTTC | CASSPIPGTGDEQYF
few | TRBD1 | TRBJ2-3 | TRBV4-3 | TGCGCCAGCAGCCAGGTAACAGGGGCCAGCACAGATACGCAGTATTTT | CASSQVTGASTDTQYF
- | TRBD2 | TRBJ2-5 | TRBV3-1 | TGTGCCAGCAGCAAAGCGGCGGGAGGGCCAGTGGAGACCCAGTACTTC | CASSKAAGGPVETQYF
- | TRBD1 | TRBJ2-3 | TRBV4-1 | TGCGCCAGCAGCCCCGGGGACAGAAGAAACACAGATACGCAGTATTTT | CASSPGDRRNTDTQYF
few | - | TRBJ2-2 | TRBV4-1 | TGCGCCAGCAGCCAAGGAACGGGTCAAACTGGGGAGCTGTTTTTT | CASSQGTGQTGELFF
- | - | TRBJ2-7 | TRBV25-1 | TGTGCCAGCAGTGAATTCGGGGGTTCCCCCTACGAGCAGTACTTC | CASSEFGGSPYEQYF
- | - | TRBJ2-7 | TRBV29-1 | TGCAGTGCCGGGGAAAGCTCCTACGAGCAGTACTTC | CSAGESSYEQYF